The 26 T cell receptor beta chains given below trace back to one sample, sequenced in a study of spatial heterogeneity in lung cancer. General study results and limits: Tumor mutation count correlated with how many alpha and beta TCRs expanded intratumorally.

Each CDR3 protein is one row after TCRdb ran MiXCR on the 5' RACE reads. This sample has under 13,000 distinct CDR3 sequences, with about 8% found just once. Documented time point: sample taken at primary tumor resection. No cognate antigen is known for these TCRs. Sequences were derived from lung tumor tissue, sampled at surgery. The origin of the receptors is a female donor with early-stage non-small cell lung cancer.

Turning to this clonotype: This may be a read error: a much more frequent sequence differs by one nucleotide. This beta chain is off target for a library built for alpha chains, so its abundance means little. The chain carries TRBV6-5 and TRBJ2-7; D call uncertain. V was shortened by 5 bases and J by 7 bases, with 21 bases between the two germline ends. CDR3 length: 15 amino acids. Germline-derived CDR1 and CDR2 are MNHEY and SVGAGI. The CDR3, as DNA: TGTGCCAGCAGTCCCGTAAGCTACGCCACGAAAGAGCAGTACTTC. Translated, it gives CASSPVSYATKEQYF.

This clonotype was seen a few times. Since the library was made to target alpha chains, this beta chain is a stray read and its abundance is not meaningful. The chain couples TRBV30 to TRBJ2-5; D unresolved. The CDR3 spans 12 residues. Germline V gene data show CDR1 as GTSNPN and CDR2 as SVGIG (reference sequence). Trimming took 2 bases from V and 1 from J, leaving 5 bases between them. CDR3 loop: CAWSPLQETQYF. CDR3 in DNA: TGTGCCTGGAGTCCCCTCCAAGAGACCCAGTACTTC.

This clonotype was observed many times. This beta chain is a stray read from a library made for alpha chains; its abundance is not meaningful. The genes are TRBV25-1 and TRBJ2-2; a weak D match, TRBD2 (7 bases). CDR1 is MGHDK, CDR2 SYGVNS, per germline. The CDR3 runs to 19 residues. V was clipped by 7 bases and J by 0 bases, with 24 bases between them. This CDR3 reads CASMGEGGPLLTNTGELFF. CDR3 in DNA: TGTGCCAGCATGGGGGAGGGGGGCCCCCTTTTAACGAACACCGGGGAGCTGTTTTTT. The full variable domain, in which reference TRBV25-1 and TRBJ2-2 provide the parts outside the CDR3, is EADIYQTPRYLVIGTGKKITLECSQTMGHDKMYWYQQDPGMELHLIHYSYGVNSTEKGDLSSESTVSRIRTEHFPLTLESARPSHTSQYLCASMGEGGPLLTNTGELFFGEGSRLTVL.

To note about this clonotype: This beta chain was picked up by a library intended for alpha chains and is off target, so its count carries little meaning. The chain employs TRBV19 and TRBJ2-7, with D unresolved. From germline, CDR1 is LNHDA and CDR2 SQIVND (reference sequence). V was pared by 0 bases and J by 3 bases, with 15 bases between. This CDR3 region has 16 residues. DNA for the CDR3: TGTGCCAGTAGTATAGAGGTGGAAAACAAACGCTACGAGCAGTACTTC. Its translation is CASSIEVENKRYEQYF. Looking up the rest from reference TRBV19 and TRBJ2-7 gives the full variable domain: DGGITQSPKYLFRKEGQNVTLSCEQNLNHDAMYWYRQDPGQGLRLIYYSQIVNDFQKGDIAEGYSVSREKKESFPLTVTSAQKNPTAFYLCASSIEVENKRYEQYFGPGTRLTVT.

This clonotype was seen a handful of times. This beta chain came through as a stray read in a library set up for alpha chains, and its size says little. This sequence joins TRBV5-1 and TRBJ2-3; 10 bases line up with TRBD2. The CDR3 totals 18 residues. Unmatched junction bases numbered 10, after V lost 1 base and J lost 2 bases. Germline loops: CDR1 SGHRS, CDR2 YFSETQ. This CDR3 is CASSLPGLAGAVTDTQYF. The CDR3 nucleotides read TGCGCCAGCAGCTTGCCGGGGCTAGCGGGGGCCGTCACAGATACGCAGTATTTT.

In this sample, this clonotype is medium-sized. This beta chain is a stray sequence in a library constructed for alpha chains; its clone size is not meaningful. The chain uses TRBV6-2 or TRBV6-3 and TRBJ1-5; D is perhaps TRBD1 (6 bases). The CDR3 totals 13 residues. Germline loops: CDR1 MNHEY, CDR2 SVGEGT. Trimming removed 6 bases from V and 5 bases from J, with 11 bases in between. CDR3 sequence: CASSGTKYQPQHF. CDR3 coding DNA: TGTGCCAGCAGCGGGACAAAGTATCAGCCCCAGCATTTT.

This clonotype was counted ten times or more. Since it is a stray read in a library aimed at alpha chains, this beta chain has a size that is not meaningful. The rearrangement joins TRBV20-1 to TRBJ1-3; D is unclear. Germline CDR1 reads DFQATT; CDR2 reads SNEGSKA (reference sequence). V was trimmed by 0 bases and J by 16 bases, leaving 13 bases between them. The CDR3 is 11 amino acids. The CDR3 DNA reads TGCAGTGCTAGAGATCTTGTCAGCATGTATTTT. Translation: CSARDLVSMYF.

There are many counts of this clonotype. A library made for alpha chains picked up this beta chain off target, so its size means little. This chain links TRBV5-1 with TRBJ1-1; TRBD1 matches at 8 bases. V was pared by 6 bases and J by 0 bases, with 4 bases of the junction left unmatched. This CDR3 comprises 14 residues. Looked up from germline, CDR1 is SGHRS and CDR2 is YFSETQ. The CDR3 loop is CASTTGAMNTEAFF. As DNA, the CDR3 is TGCGCCAGCACGACAGGGGCGATGAACACTGAAGCTTTCTTT.

Judged by abundance, this clonotype is medium-sized. Since the library was made to target alpha chains, this beta chain is a stray read and its abundance is not meaningful. The chain uses TRBV21-1 and TRBJ1-5; TRBD1, the D gene given by the table, was not confirmed from the DNA. TRBV21-1 is an annotated pseudogene. The CDR3 is 16 amino acids. CDR3 sequence (DNA): TGTGCCAGCAGCAAAGCCCTCGAGGGGGCCTATCAGCCCCAGCATTTT. Translated: CASSKALEGAYQPQHF.

This clonotype came up a few times. A library prepared for alpha chains yielded this beta chain as an off-target read; its size is of little meaning. This chain joins TRBV5-5 and TRBJ1-2; D gene unclear. Germline loops: CDR1 SGHKS, CDR2 YYEKEE (reference sequence). The V gene lost 1 base and the J gene lost 5 bases, with 9 bases spanning the gap. CDR3 length: 13 amino acids. The CDR3: CASSLTVDYGYTF. In DNA, the CDR3 is TGTGCCAGCAGCTTGACAGTCGATTATGGCTACACCTTC. Drawing the rest from reference TRBV5-5 and TRBJ1-2, the complete variable domain is DAGVTQSPTHLIKTRGQQVTLRCSPISGHKSVSWYQQVLGQGPQFIFQYYEKEERGRGNFPDRFSARQFPNYSSELNVNALLLGDSALYLCASSLTVDYGYTFGSGTRLTVV.

On this clonotype: In a library made to pick up alpha chains, this beta chain is a stray read with a size that means little. The V and J genes are TRBV7-3 and TRBJ2-1; D gene ambiguous. Deletions cut 2 bases from V and 2 bases from J, with 4 bases between. This CDR3 has 13 residues. CDR1 is SGHTA and CDR2 is FQGTGA in the germline V gene. The CDR3 nucleotides read TGTGCCAGCAGCTTAGGGACCTACAATGAGCAGTTCTTC. Residues: CASSLGTYNEQFF.

This clonotype was found many times. Since it is a stray read in a library aimed at alpha chains, this beta chain has a size that is not meaningful. The chain joins TRBV6-5 to TRBJ1-1, with a weak D call TRBD1 (5 bases). Germline V gives CDR1 MNHEY, CDR2 SVGAGI. Trimming shortened V by 8 bases and J by 6 bases, and 16 bases separated the two germline ends. The CDR3 totals 13 residues. In DNA form, the CDR3 reads TGTGCCAGCCTCTCGGGGGTCCGGGCTGAAGCTTTCTTT. Its protein product is CASLSGVRAEAFF.

With respect to this clonotype: The library was designed around alpha chains, so this beta chain is a stray read whose abundance carries little weight. The chain is built from TRBV7-2 and TRBJ1-1; D call uncertain. This CDR3 is 13 amino acids long. In germline, CDR1 is SGHTA, CDR2 FQGNSA. V was cut by 4 bases and J by 8 bases, with 14 bases left in between. CDR3 in DNA: TGTACCAGCAGCTCAAGTGGGAGGATAGAAGCTTTCTTT. Protein product: CTSSSSGRIEAFF.

This clonotype was counted ten times or more. This beta chain represents an off-target read in a library built for alpha chains; its size is of limited meaning. The chain has TRBV2 and TRBJ2-6; 7 nucleotides match TRBD2. From germline, CDR1 is SNHLY and CDR2 FYNNEI. The CDR3 runs 17 residues. V trimming: 6 bases; J trimming: 10 bases; junction bases outside the gene matches: 18. The CDR3 coding sequence is TGTGCCAGCAGGATTGGGAGGGTGGCATCTCCCTTGAACGTCCTGACTTTC. It is translated as CASRIGRVASPLNVLTF.

Regarding this clonotype: This beta chain is a stray read from a library made for alpha chains; its abundance is not meaningful. This chain uses TRBV7-8 with TRBJ2-3, with 10 nucleotides matching TRBD2. The V gene's germline CDR1 is SGHVS and CDR2 FQNEAQ. The CDR3 runs 16 residues. V lost 2 bases, J lost 5 bases, and 7 bases stayed unmatched. CDR3 bases: TGTGCCAGCAGCTTACGAGCGGGGGGGCTTGGAGATACGCAGTATTTT. Translated, it gives CASSLRAGGLGDTQYF.

This clonotype was seen at least ten times. Little can be read into the size of this beta chain, an off-target read in a library designed for alpha chains. This rearrangement joins TRBV5-1 to TRBJ1-4, with 10 bases aligning to TRBD1. V lost 4 bases and J lost 6; bases outside the gene matches: 9. The germline gives CDR1 SGHRS, CDR2 YFSETQ. The CDR3 contains 16 residues. In DNA form, the CDR3 reads TGCGCCAGCAGCCGGGGACAGGGGAGCGGAGATGAAAAACTGTTTTTT. This gives the protein CASSRGQGSGDEKLFF.

The table lists this clonotype with a few counts. This beta chain came through as a stray read in a library set up for alpha chains, and its size says little. This chain joins TRBV10-3 and TRBJ2-2; D unclear. Trimming took off 6 bases at V and 5 bases at J, with 13 bases between the two ends. CDR3 length: 14 residues. CDR1 and CDR2 from the germline V gene are ENHRY and SYGVKD. The CDR3 region has the DNA TGTGCCATCAGAGCCCCTTACCAGACCGGGGAGCTGTTTTTT. Encoded protein: CAIRAPYQTGELFF.

This clonotype was counted ten times or more. This beta chain is an off-target read within a library intended for alpha chains, so its frequency means little. The chain has TRBV7-9 and TRBJ2-3; no clear D gene. The germline V gene encodes CDR1 SEHNR and CDR2 FQNEAQ (reference sequence). This CDR3 spans 14 amino acids. V was cut by 2 bases and J by 4 bases, with 10 bases left in between. The CDR3 nucleotides read TGTGCCAGCAGCTTATGGCGACGCTCAGATACGCAGTATTTT. It encodes CASSLWRRSDTQYF.

About this clonotype itself: Within a library made for alpha chains, this beta chain is off target, and its count is uninformative. The chain uses TRBV20-1 and TRBJ2-3; tentatively, D is TRBD2 (6 bases). The length of the CDR3 is 16 residues. V lost 5 bases and J lost 4, with 22 bases in between. Germline V gene data show CDR1 as DFQATT and CDR2 as SNEGSKA (reference sequence). In DNA form, the CDR3 reads TGCAGTGCTCCCCTCGCGGGGCGGGGCCTCGCAGATACGCAGTATTTT. Its translation is CSAPLAGRGLADTQYF.

This clonotype is large in the sample. Because this beta chain is a stray read in a library intended to capture alpha chains, its abundance should not be given much weight. J is TRBJ1-3 and V is TRBV9, with D possibly matching TRBD1 (5 bases). The CDR3 loop spans 17 amino acids. V dropped 4 bases and J dropped 2 bases, with 19 bases sitting between them. Looked up from germline, CDR1 is SGDLS and CDR2 is YYNGEE. CDR3 DNA: TGTGCCAGCAGCTTACCCGCGGGGGGTACTGCTGGAAACACCATATATTTT. Its protein is CASSLPAGGTAGNTIYF.

This clonotype has at least ten counts. This beta chain was picked up by a library intended for alpha chains and is off target, so its count carries little meaning. This rearrangement joins TRBV12-3 or TRBV12-4 to TRBJ1-5, with D possibly matching TRBD1 (5 bases). Trimming pared 2 bases from V and 4 bases from J, leaving 15 bases between. The CDR3 sequence is 16 residues long. The CDR3 DNA follows: TGTGCCAGCAGTTTAATGGGGGGGTCCCAGAATCAGCCCCAGCATTTT. This codes for CASSLMGGSQNQPQHF.

About this clonotype itself: With the library built for alpha chains, this beta chain is off target and its frequency is not meaningful. The CDR3 loop reads CSALAGQETQYF. CDR3 DNA: TGCAGTGCTTTAGCGGGGCAAGAGACCCAGTACTTC. The V and J genes are TRBV20-1 and TRBJ2-5; 8 positions agree with TRBD2. J lost 2 bases, V lost 5 bases, and 1 base had no gene match. The CDR3 spans 12 residues. CDR1 and CDR2 from the germline V gene are DFQATT and SNEGSKA (reference sequence).

This clonotype has at least ten counts. This beta chain appears as a stray read in a library generated for alpha chains; its size is not informative. The chain carries TRBV15 and TRBJ2-7, with 7 nucleotides matching TRBD1. The CDR3 is 19 amino acids. CDR1 and CDR2 (germline): LNHNV, YYDKDF (reference sequence). Trimming took 0 bases from V and 3 from J; bases not matched to a gene: 17. CDR3 amino acids: CATSRDYDSMGQLDYEQYF. The CDR3 nucleotides are TGTGCCACCAGCAGAGATTACGACAGCATGGGACAGCTTGACTACGAGCAGTACTTC.

This clonotype was counted at least ten times. This beta chain is an unintended read in a library built for alpha chains; its size means little. The chain carries TRBV4-1 and TRBJ2-3; possible D gene TRBD2, 6 bases. Trimming removed 0 bases from V and 0 bases from J, with 13 bases in between. Per the germline V gene, CDR1 is MGHRA and CDR2 is YSYEKL. CDR3 length: 17 amino acids. Written as DNA, the CDR3 is TGCGCCAGCAGCCAAGATTTTGGAGGGGCAAGCACAGATACGCAGTATTTT. This sequence encodes CASSQDFGGASTDTQYF.

This clonotype is medium-sized (0.01 to 0.1%) by share. With the library built for alpha chains, this beta chain is off target and its frequency is not meaningful. The gene calls are TRBV4-3 and TRBJ2-3; the match to TRBD1 covers 8 bases. V gave up 0 bases and J gave up 1 base; unmatched junction bases: 0. Germline lookup yields CDR1 LGHNA and CDR2 YSLEER. CDR3 size: 15 residues. This CDR3 is CASSQETGGTDTQYF. DNA for the CDR3: TGCGCCAGCAGCCAAGAGACAGGGGGCACAGATACGCAGTATTTT.

This clonotype is labeled medium-sized (0.01 to 0.1%). For a library built for alpha chains, this beta chain is a stray read; little rests on its size. The chain uses TRBV5-1 and TRBJ2-5, with a possible D match to TRBD2 (6 bases). Germline assignment: CDR1 SGHRS and CDR2 YFSETQ. Trimming took off 3 bases at V and 2 bases at J, with 14 bases between the two ends. The CDR3 is made up of 15 amino acids. The CDR3 nucleotides read TGCGCCAGCAGCTCTACCGGGGGACTTCAAGAGACCCAGTACTTC. It encodes CASSSTGGLQETQYF.